This is a list of T cell receptor beta chains from one sample in a study of early T cells in non-severe SARS-CoV-2 infection. TCRdb used MiXCR to reprocess the 5' RACE reads, holding one entry per CDR3 protein. The data show under 75,000 distinct CDR3 sequences, roughly 13% seen once. Input material: whole blood. These receptor sequences come from an adult who was a healthcare worker with PCR-confirmed SARS-CoV-2 infection or an uninfected control (not recorded which). Both conserved end residues are part of each CDR3. Each record gives: D gene, V gene, clone size, J gene, CDR3 protein, CDR3 DNA. D genes are given only for firm matches. Size tells how often a clone was seen (once, few, many) or the class of an expanded clone, and some rows leave it out.

D gene: TRBD1; V gene: TRBV28; clone size: few; J gene: TRBJ1-5; CDR3 protein: CASSSLRTGSWQPQHF; CDR3 DNA: TGTGCCAGCAGTTCTCTAAGGACAGGGTCATGGCAGCCCCAGCATTTT
D gene: .; V gene: TRBV28; clone size: few; J gene: TRBJ1-2; CDR3 protein: CASSLSDRLYGYTF; CDR3 DNA: TGTGCCAGCAGTTTAAGCGACAGACTCTATGGCTACACCTTC
D gene: .; V gene: TRBV28; clone size: many; J gene: TRBJ1-1; CDR3 protein: CASSHSGTRAFF; CDR3 DNA: TGTGCCAGCAGCCATTCAGGCACCCGAGCTTTCTTT
D gene: TRBD2; V gene: TRBV4-2; clone size: .; J gene: TRBJ2-5; CDR3 protein: CASAPTSGRGQETQYF; CDR3 DNA: TGTGCCAGCGCCCCGACTAGCGGGAGGGGACAAGAGACCCAGTACTTC
D gene: TRBD1; V gene: TRBV19; clone size: few; J gene: TRBJ1-5; CDR3 protein: CASSSAVGRGNNQPQHF; CDR3 DNA: TGTGCCAGTAGTTCGGCGGTCGGCAGGGGGAACAATCAGCCCCAGCATTTT
D gene: TRBD1; V gene: TRBV12-3/TRBV12-4; clone size: few; J gene: TRBJ2-3; CDR3 protein: CASRQTGGPDTQYF; CDR3 DNA: TGTGCCAGCAGGCAGACAGGGGGCCCAGATACGCAGTATTTT
D gene: TRBD2; V gene: TRBV29-1; clone size: .; J gene: TRBJ2-3; CDR3 protein: CSEGGGRSTDTQYF; CDR3 DNA: TGCAGCGAGGGCGGGGGGCGAAGCACAGATACGCAGTATTTT
D gene: TRBD2; V gene: TRBV7-2; clone size: .; J gene: TRBJ2-1; CDR3 protein: CASSLSGLAGPYNEQFF; CDR3 DNA: TGTGCCAGCAGCTTATCTGGACTAGCGGGACCCTACAATGAGCAGTTCTTC
D gene: .; V gene: TRBV10-2; clone size: many; J gene: TRBJ1-6; CDR3 protein: CASSDWLSSYNSPLHF; CDR3 DNA: TGCGCCAGCAGTGATTGGCTAAGCTCCTATAATTCACCCCTCCACTTT
D gene: .; V gene: TRBV7-9; clone size: few; J gene: TRBJ1-4; CDR3 protein: CASSNGEKLFF; CDR3 DNA: TGTGCCAGCTCCAACGGGGAAAAACTGTTTTTT
D gene: .; V gene: TRBV29-1; clone size: few; J gene: TRBJ1-1; CDR3 protein: CSANIGTEAFF; CDR3 DNA: TGCAGCGCAAACATTGGGACTGAAGCTTTCTTT
D gene: .; V gene: TRBV28; clone size: medium-sized; J gene: TRBJ1-5; CDR3 protein: CASSLAGGGNQPQHF; CDR3 DNA: TGTGCCAGCAGTTTAGCGGGTGGGGGCAATCAGCCCCAGCATTTT
D gene: .; V gene: TRBV18; clone size: few; J gene: TRBJ2-3; CDR3 protein: CASSTSTDTQYF; CDR3 DNA: TGTGCCAGCTCGACTAGCACAGATACGCAGTATTTT
D gene: .; V gene: TRBV12-3/TRBV12-4; clone size: many; J gene: TRBJ2-7; CDR3 protein: CASSSTIPYEQYF; CDR3 DNA: TGTGCCAGCAGTTCGACCATACCCTACGAGCAGTACTTC
D gene: .; V gene: TRBV28; clone size: few; J gene: TRBJ2-2; CDR3 protein: CASSPAAAGSTGELFF; CDR3 DNA: TGTGCCAGCAGTCCTGCCGCCGCGGGCAGCACCGGGGAGCTGTTTTTT
D gene: .; V gene: TRBV30; clone size: many; J gene: TRBJ2-1; CDR3 protein: CAWSGTAIYNEQFF; CDR3 DNA: TGTGCCTGGAGTGGGACAGCCATTTACAATGAGCAGTTCTTC
D gene: .; V gene: TRBV5-1; clone size: .; J gene: TRBJ2-7; CDR3 protein: CASSREPGRSYNEQYF; CDR3 DNA: TGCGCCAGCAGCAGAGAGCCGGGGAGATCCTACAATGAGCAGTACTTC
D gene: .; V gene: TRBV10-2; clone size: .; J gene: TRBJ2-7; CDR3 protein: CASSEPGAPREQYF; CDR3 DNA: TGCGCCAGCAGTGAGCCGGGGGCGCCCCGGGAGCAGTACTTC
D gene: TRBD1; V gene: TRBV7-2; clone size: many; J gene: TRBJ2-7; CDR3 protein: CASSFRTGGSYEQYF; CDR3 DNA: TGTGCCAGCAGCTTCCGGACAGGGGGCTCCTACGAGCAGTACTTC
D gene: TRBD1; V gene: TRBV28; clone size: many; J gene: TRBJ2-1; CDR3 protein: CASRTGHEQFF; CDR3 DNA: TGTGCCAGCAGGACAGGGCATGAGCAGTTCTTC
D gene: .; V gene: TRBV4-1; clone size: .; J gene: TRBJ2-5; CDR3 protein: CASSQVGELETQYF; CDR3 DNA: TGCGCCAGCAGCCAAGTAGGAGAATTGGAGACCCAGTACTTC
D gene: .; V gene: TRBV29-1; clone size: .; J gene: TRBJ1-2; CDR3 protein: CSVYEPLTGNAGYTF; CDR3 DNA: TGCAGCGTTTACGAACCGCTAACAGGGAATGCTGGCTACACCTTC
D gene: .; V gene: TRBV6-4; clone size: many; J gene: TRBJ2-3; CDR3 protein: CASSDTGTSDTQYF; CDR3 DNA: TGTGCCAGCAGTGACACGGGCACGTCAGATACGCAGTATTTT
D gene: TRBD1; V gene: TRBV7-9; clone size: many; J gene: TRBJ2-1; CDR3 protein: CASSFIGQGPNEQFF; CDR3 DNA: TGTGCCAGCAGCTTTATCGGACAGGGGCCCAATGAGCAGTTCTTC
D gene: TRBD1; V gene: TRBV6-6; clone size: many; J gene: TRBJ2-1; CDR3 protein: CASSPRDRGYNEQFF; CDR3 DNA: TGTGCCAGCAGCCCCCGGGACAGGGGCTACAATGAGCAGTTCTTC
D gene: .; V gene: TRBV3-1; clone size: .; J gene: TRBJ2-7; CDR3 protein: CASSQGGIGYEQYF; CDR3 DNA: TGTGCCAGCAGCCAAGGAGGTATAGGCTACGAGCAGTACTTC
D gene: TRBD2; V gene: TRBV20-1; clone size: .; J gene: TRBJ2-1; CDR3 protein: CSARKLAGLSYNEQFF; CDR3 DNA: TGCAGTGCTAGAAAGTTAGCGGGCCTCTCCTACAATGAGCAGTTCTTC
D gene: .; V gene: TRBV25-1; clone size: .; J gene: TRBJ2-7; CDR3 protein: CASSDNRHRSSYEQYF; CDR3 DNA: TGTGCCAGCAGTGATAACAGGCATAGGTCCTCCTACGAGCAGTACTTC
D gene: .; V gene: TRBV29-1; clone size: many; J gene: TRBJ2-3; CDR3 protein: CSVATDTQYF; CDR3 DNA: TGCAGCGTAGCCACAGATACGCAGTATTTT
D gene: TRBD1; V gene: TRBV9; clone size: few; J gene: TRBJ1-2; CDR3 protein: CASSLGTGGYGYTF; CDR3 DNA: TGTGCCAGCAGCCTGGGGACAGGGGGATATGGCTACACCTTC
D gene: .; V gene: TRBV9; clone size: many; J gene: TRBJ1-2; CDR3 protein: CASSVGYDGYTF; CDR3 DNA: TGTGCCAGCAGCGTAGGTTACGATGGCTACACCTTC
D gene: TRBD2; V gene: TRBV19; clone size: few; J gene: TRBJ2-5; CDR3 protein: CASSPNSGSPETQYF; CDR3 DNA: TGTGCCAGTAGCCCCAATAGCGGGAGTCCAGAGACCCAGTACTTC
D gene: .; V gene: TRBV20-1; clone size: .; J gene: TRBJ2-4; CDR3 protein: CSARKDQAKNIQYF; CDR3 DNA: TGCAGTGCTCGGAAGGACCAGGCCAAAAACATTCAGTACTTC
D gene: TRBD2; V gene: TRBV5-1; clone size: few; J gene: TRBJ2-3; CDR3 protein: CASRTGGIDTQYF; CDR3 DNA: TGCGCCAGCAGAACGGGGGGGATAGATACGCAGTATTTT
D gene: .; V gene: TRBV29-1; clone size: many; J gene: TRBJ2-1; CDR3 protein: CSPNGRGYEQFF; CDR3 DNA: TGCAGCCCTAACGGGAGAGGCTATGAGCAGTTCTTC
D gene: TRBD1; V gene: TRBV20-1; clone size: .; J gene: TRBJ1-1; CDR3 protein: CSAAQGDTEAFF; CDR3 DNA: TGCAGTGCGGCACAGGGGGACACTGAAGCTTTCTTT
D gene: .; V gene: TRBV12-3/TRBV12-4; clone size: many; J gene: TRBJ1-4; CDR3 protein: CASSLGRGNEKLFF; CDR3 DNA: TGTGCCAGCAGTTTAGGAAGGGGGAATGAAAAACTGTTTTTT
D gene: TRBD1; V gene: TRBV6-6; clone size: few; J gene: TRBJ1-4; CDR3 protein: CASTQTGREKLFF; CDR3 DNA: TGTGCCAGCACCCAGACAGGGCGTGAAAAACTGTTTTTT
D gene: TRBD2; V gene: TRBV7-2; clone size: many; J gene: TRBJ2-1; CDR3 protein: CASSQRSSGRVYNEQFF; CDR3 DNA: TGTGCCAGCAGCCAGCGATCGAGCGGGAGGGTATACAATGAGCAGTTCTTC
D gene: .; V gene: TRBV5-1; clone size: .; J gene: TRBJ2-3; CDR3 protein: CASSEGRGTDTQYF; CDR3 DNA: TGCGCCAGCAGCGAAGGAAGGGGCACAGATACGCAGTATTTT
D gene: .; V gene: TRBV7-6; clone size: many; J gene: TRBJ2-3; CDR3 protein: CASSSYVGVDTQYF; CDR3 DNA: TGTGCCAGCAGCTCCTATGTAGGTGTAGATACGCAGTATTTT
D gene: .; V gene: TRBV11-2; clone size: .; J gene: TRBJ2-5; CDR3 protein: CASSLEPGLYQETQYF; CDR3 DNA: TGTGCCAGCAGCTTAGAACCAGGACTTTACCAAGAGACCCAGTACTTC
D gene: .; V gene: TRBV7-9; clone size: many; J gene: TRBJ2-5; CDR3 protein: CAIVRDKETQYF; CDR3 DNA: TGTGCCATCGTCCGGGATAAAGAGACCCAGTACTTC
D gene: TRBD1; V gene: TRBV7-9; clone size: few; J gene: TRBJ1-1; CDR3 protein: CASSLGTVRGRGKPEAFF; CDR3 DNA: TGTGCCAGCAGCTTAGGCACCGTGAGGGGGCGAGGGAAGCCTGAAGCTTTCTTT
D gene: TRBD2; V gene: TRBV7-2; clone size: few; J gene: TRBJ2-2; CDR3 protein: CASSLDPGLAYFGELFF; CDR3 DNA: TGTGCCAGCAGCTTAGATCCAGGACTAGCGTATTTCGGGGAGCTGTTTTTT
D gene: .; V gene: TRBV7-9; clone size: few; J gene: TRBJ1-2; CDR3 protein: CASSLARTEIYGYTF; CDR3 DNA: TGTGCCAGCAGCTTGGCCCGGACAGAAATCTATGGCTACACCTTC
D gene: .; V gene: TRBV10-2; clone size: .; J gene: TRBJ2-1; CDR3 protein: CASSVVSYNEQFF; CDR3 DNA: TGCGCCAGCAGTGTAGTCTCCTACAATGAGCAGTTCTTC
D gene: TRBD1; V gene: TRBV11-2; clone size: .; J gene: TRBJ1-1; CDR3 protein: CASSLSGTGRTEAFF; CDR3 DNA: TGTGCCAGCAGCCTATCAGGGACAGGGAGGACTGAAGCTTTCTTT
D gene: .; V gene: TRBV3-1; clone size: few; J gene: TRBJ2-7; CDR3 protein: CASSHDTGTYFYEQYF; CDR3 DNA: TGTGCCAGCAGCCACGATACCGGGACCTACTTCTACGAGCAGTACTTC
D gene: .; V gene: TRBV7-2; clone size: few; J gene: TRBJ2-7; CDR3 protein: CASSQSNYEQYF; CDR3 DNA: TGTGCCAGCAGCCAGAGTAACTACGAGCAGTACTTC
D gene: .; V gene: TRBV20-1; clone size: many; J gene: TRBJ1-5; CDR3 protein: CSATDVIGNQPQHF; CDR3 DNA: TGCAGTGCTACCGACGTTATTGGCAATCAGCCCCAGCATTTT
D gene: .; V gene: TRBV6-6; clone size: once; J gene: TRBJ2-7; CDR3 protein: CASNLNYGIYEQYF; CDR3 DNA: TGTGCCAGCAATTTGAACTATGGCATCTACGAGCAGTACTTC
D gene: .; V gene: TRBV27; clone size: many; J gene: TRBJ2-7; CDR3 protein: CASSGPGRLPYEQYF; CDR3 DNA: TGTGCCAGCAGTGGACCGGGCAGGCTGCCCTACGAGCAGTACTTC